Below are 18 T cell receptor beta chains sequenced from a single sample in a study of CD8 T cells in ankylosing spondylitis. TCRdb passed the 5' RACE reads through MiXCR, listing each CDR3 protein once. Of approximately 150,000 distinct CDR3 sequences listed, 8.5% to 10% are singletons. Source material: blood, either unsorted or a sorted T cell fraction (not recorded which). These receptors came from a female donor with ankylosing spondylitis or in good health (not recorded which).

This clonotype came up many times. The rearrangement joins TRBV9 to TRBJ2-1; D gene unclear. Trimming pared 4 bases from V and 0 bases from J, leaving 11 bases between. The length of the CDR3 is 15 residues. Germline-derived CDR1 and CDR2 are SGDLS and YYNGEE. CDR3 protein: CASSYERSSYNEQFF. The CDR3 nucleotides are TGTGCCAGCAGCTACGAACGAAGCTCCTACAATGAGCAGTTCTTC.

This clonotype was counted between two and nine times. The J gene is TRBJ1-5, the V gene TRBV6-1; no definite D call. There are 13 residues in the CDR3. With 7 bases removed from V and 2 bases from J, the gap between germline ends came to 9 bases. CDR1 is MNHNS and CDR2 is SASEGT in the germline V gene. The chain's CDR3 is CASTGSRNQPQHF. In DNA, the CDR3 is TGTGCCAGCACGGGGTCCCGCAATCAGCCCCAGCATTTT.

The rearrangement uses TRBV5-4 and TRBJ2-7, with 8 bases matching TRBD2. V trimming: 0 bases; J trimming: 3 bases; junction bases outside the gene matches: 8. The CDR3 extends over 16 amino acids. In germline, CDR1 is SGHNT, CDR2 YYREEE (reference sequence). The CDR3 coding sequence is TGTGCCAGCAGCTTGGAGTCGGGACTAGGCCTCTACGAGCAGTACTTC. Protein product: CASSLESGLGLYEQYF.

V gene TRBV6-6 combines with J gene TRBJ2-1, with TRBD2 as a possible D gene (6 bases). Trimming shortened V by 8 bases and J by 6 bases, and 14 bases separated the two germline ends. This CDR3 is 13 amino acids long. The germline V gene encodes CDR1 MNHNY and CDR2 SVGAGI (reference sequence). The CDR3 region has the DNA TGTGCCAGCTCCCGGGGACTCATCAATGAGCAGTTCTTC. It codes for CASSRGLINEQFF.

This clonotype was counted between two and nine times. The chain recombines TRBV9 with TRBJ1-5; no reliable D call. Germline values: CDR1 SGDLS, CDR2 YYNGEE. V was clipped by 4 bases and J by 1 base, with 6 bases between them. The CDR3 covers 13 residues. The chain's CDR3 is CASSPESNQPQHF. The CDR3 DNA reads TGTGCCAGCAGCCCAGAGAGCAATCAGCCCCAGCATTTT. The full variable domain, with the rest looked up from reference TRBV9 and TRBJ1-5, is DSGVTQTPKHLITATGQRVTLRCSPRSGDLSVYWYQQSLDQGLQFLIQYYNGEERAKGNILERFSAQQFPDLHSELNLSSLELGDSALYFCASSPESNQPQHFGDGTRLSIL.

The chain uses TRBV27 and TRBJ2-2, with D perhaps matching TRBD1 (7 bases). Germline V CDR1 and CDR2: MNHEY, SMNVEV (reference sequence). V lost 2 bases and J 8 bases, leaving 18 bases between the germline ends. There are 16 residues in the CDR3. Here the CDR3 DNA reads TGTGCCAGCAGTTTACTCGCCCCAGGGGGGTTGGGGGAGCTGTTTTTT. This gives the protein CASSLLAPGGLGELFF.

V and J are TRBV6-1 and TRBJ2-7, with D uncertain. The V and J ends lost 8 bases and 6 bases respectively, with 14 bases between them. The CDR3 spans 12 residues. Germline CDR1 reads MNHNS; CDR2 reads SASEGT. The CDR3 spells CASLSIKTEQYF. CDR3 DNA: TGTGCCAGCTTAAGTATCAAGACCGAGCAGTACTTC.

This clonotype showed up just a few times. This chain links TRBV12-3 or TRBV12-4 with TRBJ2-2; D is undetermined. Between the trimmed V and J ends, which lost 6 bases and 4 bases, there was a span of 15 bases. This CDR3 spans 15 amino acids. CDR3 region: CASSRLIRGTGELFF. The CDR3 bases are TGTGCCAGCAGCCGACTCATTCGAGGCACCGGGGAGCTGTTTTTT.

This clonotype was seen ten or more times. The chain links TRBV29-1 to TRBJ2-1, with 7 positions matching TRBD2. Trimming removed 6 bases from V and 10 bases from J; junction bases left unmatched: 6. CDR3 length: 11 residues. The germline gives CDR1 SQVTM, CDR2 ANQGSEA. The CDR3 bases are TGCAGCGTCCGAGCGGGAAGAGAGCAGTTCTTC. Encoded protein: CSVRAGREQFF.

This chain connects TRBV12-3 or TRBV12-4 to TRBJ1-2; tentative D call: TRBD1 (6 bases). V was cut by 6 bases and J by 1 base, with 12 bases left in between. This CDR3 comprises 14 residues. This CDR3 is CASRPGQFNYGYTF. CDR3 coding DNA: TGTGCCAGCAGGCCTGGACAGTTTAACTATGGCTACACCTTC.

This clonotype appeared a few times. The DNA of the CDR3 is TGTGCCAGCAGCTTAGATACAGGGCGGGAGGCTTTCTTT. It encodes CASSLDTGREAFF. The V call is TRBV7-8, the J call TRBJ1-1; perhaps TRBD1 as D (6 bases). CDR1 is SGHVS and CDR2 is FQNEAQ in the germline V gene. Trimming took 1 base from V and 11 from J, leaving 14 bases between them. CDR3 length equals 13 residues.

The chain uses TRBV2 and TRBJ2-7; 8 bases map to TRBD2. Germline V lookup: CDR1 SNHLY, CDR2 FYNNEI. This CDR3 spans 12 amino acids. Trimming took 7 bases from V and 7 from J; bases not matched to a gene: 6. CDR3 amino acids: CASTAREEEQYF. The DNA of the CDR3 is TGTGCCAGCACTGCGCGGGAGGAGGAGCAGTACTTC.

This clonotype was counted only a few times. The chain has TRBV4-1 and TRBJ2-7, with D possibly TRBD1 on 7 matching bases. The CDR3 loop spans 15 amino acids. The germline V gene has CDR1 MGHRA and CDR2 YSYEKL. V gave up 0 bases and J gave up 3 bases, with 12 bases separating them. The CDR3 sequence is CASSQDRGDFYEQYF. The CDR3 DNA reads TGCGCCAGCAGCCAAGACAGGGGGGACTTCTACGAGCAGTACTTC.

The V call is TRBV20-1, the J call TRBJ2-2, with D uncertain. This CDR3 contains 13 residues. Trimming shortened V by 3 bases and J by 2 bases, and 7 bases separated the two germline ends. Germline V gene sequence: CDR1 DFQATT, CDR2 SNEGSKA (reference sequence). CDR3 coding DNA: TGCAGTGCTAGCAGTCTTAACACCGGGGAGCTGTTTTTT. Translating it yields CSASSLNTGELFF.

This clonotype was counted between two and nine times. The chain links TRBV7-8 to TRBJ2-7; no clear D. The CDR3 has 11 residues. Trimming took off 5 bases at V and 5 bases at J, with 7 bases between the two ends. Germline-derived CDR1 and CDR2 are SGHVS and FQNEAQ. The CDR3 region is CASSPSNEQYF. The CDR3 bases are TGTGCCAGCAGCCCCTCGAACGAGCAGTACTTC.

A few counts support this clonotype. The CDR3 DNA sequence: TGTGCCAGCAGTTTAACTGGGACTAGCGGTTACAATGAGCAGTTCTTC. Protein sequence: CASSLTGTSGYNEQFF. V and J are TRBV27 and TRBJ2-1; 11 bases are a match to TRBD2. This CDR3 has 16 residues. Germline CDR1 and CDR2: MNHEY and SMNVEV (reference sequence). V trimming: 2 bases; J trimming: 4 bases; junction bases outside the gene matches: 4.

This clonotype was found many times. The gene calls are TRBV6-5 and TRBJ1-4; D unresolved. Looked up from germline, CDR1 is MNHEY and CDR2 is SVGAGI. V gave up 0 bases and J gave up 4 bases, with 15 bases separating them. The CDR3 has 17 amino acids. The CDR3 protein is CASSYSRRESLNEKLFF. The CDR3 DNA sequence: TGTGCCAGCAGTTACTCGAGGCGGGAGTCCCTTAATGAAAAACTGTTTTTT.

The chain links TRBV28 to TRBJ2-1; tentative D call: TRBD2 (7 bases). The CDR3 sequence is 14 residues long. The germline V gene encodes CDR1 MDHEN and CDR2 SYDVKM. V lost 6 bases to trimming and J lost 7 bases, with 16 bases between them. The CDR3 loop reads CASRGGGNGNEQFF. Written as DNA, the CDR3 is TGTGCCAGCAGGGGAGGGGGGAATGGTAATGAGCAGTTCTTC.